This TCR beta chain was recorded in a study of siplizumab effects on memory and regulatory T cells. This clone turned up a few times. TCRdb keeps only in-frame clones here, not all; method: immunoSEQ multiplex PCR. Among about 7,400 clones listed, around 72% were seen once. The CDR3 has 11 amino acids. Germline V gene data show CDR1 as PRHDT and CDR2 as FYEKMQ (reference sequence). V lost 5 bases, J lost 6 bases, and 7 bases lay in between. The chain uses TRBV13 and TRBJ1-1; no firm D call. This clonotype originated in a human donor in good health. Sequencing used effector memory CD8+ T cells sorted from blood. The subset was: unstimulated CD8+ effector memory T cells. Written as DNA, the CDR3 is TGTGCCAGCAGCCTCCTGGCTGAAGCTTTCTTT. Its translation: CASSLLAEAFF.